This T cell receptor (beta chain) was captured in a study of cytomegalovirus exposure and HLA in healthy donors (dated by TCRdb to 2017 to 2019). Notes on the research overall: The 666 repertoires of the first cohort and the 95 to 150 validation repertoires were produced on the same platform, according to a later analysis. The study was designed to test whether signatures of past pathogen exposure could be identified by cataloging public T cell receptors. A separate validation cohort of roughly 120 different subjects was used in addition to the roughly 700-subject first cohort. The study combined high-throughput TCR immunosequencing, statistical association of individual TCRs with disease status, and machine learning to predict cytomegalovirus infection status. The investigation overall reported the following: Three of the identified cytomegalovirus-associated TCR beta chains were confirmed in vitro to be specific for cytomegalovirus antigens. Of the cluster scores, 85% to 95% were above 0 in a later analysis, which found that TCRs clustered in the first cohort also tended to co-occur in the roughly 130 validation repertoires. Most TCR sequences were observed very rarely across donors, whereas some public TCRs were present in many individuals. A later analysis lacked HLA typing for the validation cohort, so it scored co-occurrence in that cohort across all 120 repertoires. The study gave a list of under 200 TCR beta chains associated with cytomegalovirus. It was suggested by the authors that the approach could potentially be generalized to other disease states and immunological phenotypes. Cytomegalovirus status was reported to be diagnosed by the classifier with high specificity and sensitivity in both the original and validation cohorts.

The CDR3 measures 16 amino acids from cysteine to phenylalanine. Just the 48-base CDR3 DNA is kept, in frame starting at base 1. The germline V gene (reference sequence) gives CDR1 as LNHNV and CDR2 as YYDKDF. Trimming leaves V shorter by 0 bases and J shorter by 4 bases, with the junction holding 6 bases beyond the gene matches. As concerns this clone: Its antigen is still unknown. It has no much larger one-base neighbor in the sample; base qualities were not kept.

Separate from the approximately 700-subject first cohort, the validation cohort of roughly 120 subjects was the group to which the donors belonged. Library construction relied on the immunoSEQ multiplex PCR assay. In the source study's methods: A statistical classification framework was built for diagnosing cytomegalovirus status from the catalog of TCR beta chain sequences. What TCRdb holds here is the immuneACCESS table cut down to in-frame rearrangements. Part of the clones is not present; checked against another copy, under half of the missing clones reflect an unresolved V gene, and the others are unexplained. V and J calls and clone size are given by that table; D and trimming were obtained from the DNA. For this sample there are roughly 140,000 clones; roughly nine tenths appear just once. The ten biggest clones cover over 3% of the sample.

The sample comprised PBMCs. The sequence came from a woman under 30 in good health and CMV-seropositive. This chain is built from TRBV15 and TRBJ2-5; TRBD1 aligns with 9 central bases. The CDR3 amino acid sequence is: CATSRDLRQGGETQYF. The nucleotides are TGTGCCACCAGCAGAGATTTGAGACAGGGGGGAGAGACCCAGTACTTC.